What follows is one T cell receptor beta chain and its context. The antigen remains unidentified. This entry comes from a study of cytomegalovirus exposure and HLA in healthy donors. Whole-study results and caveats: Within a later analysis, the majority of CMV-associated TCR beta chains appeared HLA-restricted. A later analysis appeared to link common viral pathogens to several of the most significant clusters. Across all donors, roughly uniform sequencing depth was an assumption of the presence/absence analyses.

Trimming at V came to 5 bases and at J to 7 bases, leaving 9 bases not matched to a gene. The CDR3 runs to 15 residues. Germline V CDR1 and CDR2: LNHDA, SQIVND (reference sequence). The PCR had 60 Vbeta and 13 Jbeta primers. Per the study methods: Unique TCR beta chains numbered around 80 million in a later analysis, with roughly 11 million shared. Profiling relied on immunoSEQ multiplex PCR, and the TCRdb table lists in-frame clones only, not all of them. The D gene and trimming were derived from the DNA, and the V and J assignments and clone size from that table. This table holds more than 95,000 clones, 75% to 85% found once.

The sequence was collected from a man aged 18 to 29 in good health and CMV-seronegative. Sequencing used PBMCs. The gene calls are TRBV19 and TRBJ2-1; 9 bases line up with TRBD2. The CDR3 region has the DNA TGTGCCAGTAGTGGGAATAGCGGGAGATTGAATGAGCAGTTCTTC. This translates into CASSGNSGRLNEQFF.